The clone carrying this T cell receptor (beta chain) was detected only a few times. This record comes from a study of CD8+CD57+ T cells in acquired aplastic anemia. Overall study context: The sorted CD4+ and CD8+ cells yielded an average approximately 3.2 ug of DNA.

CD8+CD57+ cell expansion had been shown by flow cytometry in patients chosen for sequencing. Profiling that covered TCR beta VDJ and CDR3 relied on genomic DNA as its template. MiXCR was run by TCRdb on the reads, yielding one entry per CDR3 protein. The table lists 150,000 to 200,000 distinct CDR3 sequences, 40% to 55% of them singletons. Germline loops: CDR1 MDHEN, CDR2 SYDVKM. The CDR3 runs 14 residues. V was trimmed by 2 bases and J by 4 bases, leaving 9 bases between them. J is TRBJ1-3 and V is TRBV28; D call uncertain. Sample: sorted CD4+, CD8+, or CD8+CD57+ T cells (not recorded which) from PBMCs. The receptor was derived from a human donor with aplastic anemia. The CDR3, as DNA: TGTGCCAGCAGTTTAGCTACGGCGGGAAACACCATATATTTT. It codes for CASSLATAGNTIYF.